This T cell receptor (beta chain) was sequenced for a study of CD8 T cells in ankylosing spondylitis (TCRdb year 2017). General notes on the study: The study set out to find disease-linked TCR variants by profiling T cell receptor beta repertoires in ankylosing spondylitis patients and healthy donors. The full study cohort was made up of under 30 ankylosing spondylitis patients and some 100 healthy donors. Peripheral blood was sampled, and synovial fluid was additionally collected from ankylosing spondylitis patients.

The study at large found these results: The disease-linked clones showed a CD8+ phenotype and occurred at relatively low frequencies in peripheral blood. According to the report, matched synovial fluid samples from ankylosing spondylitis patients were significantly enriched for the disease-linked clones. A TCR beta motif of eight highly homologous amino acid variants appeared characteristic of blood from ankylosing spondylitis patients. Some TCR beta motif variants had previously been reported in synovial fluid and blood of reactive arthritis patients, which suggested common disease-initiation mechanisms.

According to the germline V gene, CDR1 reads KGHSH and CDR2 reads LQKENI. Inclusive of the bounding cysteine and phenylalanine, the CDR3 is 16 residues long. The DNA shown is the 48-base CDR3, in frame from base 1. V is shortened by 2 bases, J by 0 bases, and the region joining them spans 11 bases. Instrument used: Illumina HiSeq 2500. TCR beta libraries were prepared by quantitative 5'-RACE with molecular barcodes. Processing in the source paper ran as follows. Disease-linked TCR variants were identified with a new computational method built on a probabilistic model of VDJ rearrangement. The raw public reads went through TCRdb reprocessing: fastp at Q25, MiXCR clone calling, in-frame beta chains kept. Each record represents a unique CDR3 protein, reported with the most common genes and DNA among its rows. It is TCRdb's table, rather than the study itself, that gives the V and J calls and clone size. This sample is represented by 210,000 or so distinct CDR3 sequences; roughly 8% of them were singletons. The top ten constitute around 4.4% of the sample.

At least ten counts were recorded for this clonotype. The specificity of this receptor is unknown. No much larger clone exists at a distance of one base, and base qualities are not known. The sequence joins TRBV18 to TRBJ1-3, with an unclear D gene assignment. The sequenced sample consisted of blood, either unsorted or a sorted T cell fraction (not recorded which). This clonotype was obtained from a female donor with ankylosing spondylitis or in good health (not recorded which). The DNA is TGTGCCAGCTCACCATGGCAGCGCCGCTCTGGAAACACCATATATTTT. This encodes CASSPWQRRSGNTIYF.